This passage covers 18 T cell receptor beta chains from one sample sequenced in a study of T-cell memory formation after mild COVID-19. MiXCR was run by TCRdb on the 5' RACE reads, yielding one entry per CDR3 protein. The sample includes 150,000 to 200,000 distinct CDR3 sequences, approximately 17% seen only once; the top ten take roughly 3.7%. The material sequenced was PBMCs or a T cell subset sorted from them (not recorded which). The receptor source for this set is a man aged 18 to 29 who had mild COVID-19 (a few samples of this study predate the infection). Cell type and time point are not known.

The chain employs TRBV6-6 and TRBJ1-2; D gene ambiguous. CDR3 length: 15 residues. V was cut by 3 bases and J by 5 bases, with 16 bases left in between. CDR1 is MNHNY, CDR2 SVGAGI, per germline (reference sequence). Here the CDR3 DNA reads TGTGCCAGCAGTTATTCAACTGGTCTGGTTTATGGCTACACCTTC. Translation gives CASSYSTGLVYGYTF.

The chain has TRBV27 and TRBJ1-2; D is unclear. The germline V gene encodes CDR1 MNHEY and CDR2 SMNVEV (reference sequence). CDR3 length equals 13 residues. Here the CDR3 reads CPVLGIEDYGYTF. In DNA, the CDR3 is TGTCCAGTCCTGGGCATAGAGGACTATGGCTACACCTTC.

In its sample, this clonotype was seen a few times. The gene calls are TRBV15 and TRBJ2-7; 7 positions agree with TRBD1. The CDR3 spans 16 residues. The germline V gene has CDR1 LNHNV and CDR2 YYDKDF (reference sequence). V shed 1 base, J shed 2 bases, and the junction held 8 bases outside the gene matches. CDR3 nucleotides: TGTGCCACCAGCAGAGTCATGACAGGGCTCCCCTACGAGCAGTACGTC. Translating gives CATSRVMTGLPYEQYV.

This chain uses TRBV20-1 with TRBJ2-3; TRBD2 matches at 15 bases. Looked up from germline, CDR1 is DFQATT and CDR2 is SNEGSKA (reference sequence). J was trimmed by 6 bases and V by 5 bases; bases with no gene match: 3. The CDR3 runs 14 residues. The CDR3 region is CSAGLAGGPDTQYF. Here the CDR3 DNA reads TGCAGTGCTGGACTAGCGGGGGGGCCGGATACGCAGTATTTT.

This clonotype has only a few counts. The chain joins TRBV7-2 to TRBJ1-3, with unresolved D. Germline CDR1 SGHTA, CDR2 FQGNSA. V gave up 4 bases and J gave up 0 bases, with 13 bases separating them. The CDR3 runs to 16 residues. The DNA of the CDR3 is TGTGCCAGCAGCTCTGCGGTGGCAGCCTCTGGAAACACCATATATTTT. Residues: CASSSAVAASGNTIYF.

This chain joins TRBV4-3 and TRBJ1-4; maybe TRBD1 (5 bases). CDR3 length: 15 residues. From germline, CDR1 is LGHNA and CDR2 YSLEER. Trimming took 0 bases from V and 8 from J, leaving 13 bases between them. CDR3 coding DNA: TGCGCCAGCAGCCAAGAAGGTCCAGGGTTGGAAAAACTGTTTTTT. Translation: CASSQEGPGLEKLFF.

This clonotype was counted only a few times. The chain carries TRBV5-5 and TRBJ2-2; D not certain. The ends were cut back, 6 bases at V and 3 bases at J, with 6 bases in the middle. Germline-derived CDR1 and CDR2 are SGHKS and YYEKEE (reference sequence). The CDR3 has 12 amino acids. The CDR3 DNA sequence: TGTGCCAGCACCCGGGACACCGGGGAGCTGTTTTTT. Encoded protein: CASTRDTGELFF.

The J gene is TRBJ2-2, the V gene TRBV20-1; D is unresolved. With 6 bases removed from V and 1 base from J, the gap between germline ends came to 9 bases. The germline V gene has CDR1 DFQATT and CDR2 SNEGSKA (reference sequence). This CDR3 region has 13 residues. CDR3: CSALPKNTGELFF. The CDR3, as DNA: TGCAGTGCACTTCCGAAGAACACCGGGGAGCTGTTTTTT.

This rearrangement joins TRBV19 to TRBJ1-2, with D unclear. The germline V gene encodes CDR1 LNHDA and CDR2 SQIVND (reference sequence). V lost 5 bases and J 7 bases, leaving 11 bases between the germline ends. The CDR3 is 12 residues long. The CDR3, as DNA: TGTGCCAGTAGTGGCTACGGTGGTGGCTACACCTTC. It specifies CASSGYGGGYTF.

There are a few counts of this clonotype. This chain links TRBV7-9 with TRBJ2-7; a possible D gene is TRBD1 (5 bases). The germline V gene encodes CDR1 SEHNR and CDR2 FQNEAQ (reference sequence). This CDR3 spans 13 amino acids. V was shortened by 4 bases and J by 2 bases, with 9 bases between the two germline ends. CDR3 in DNA: TGTGCCAGCAGCTCGACAGTAACCTACGAGCAGTACTTC. The encoded protein is CASSSTVTYEQYF.

Only one count was recorded for this clonotype. The chain carries TRBV7-8 and TRBJ2-3; TRBD2 aligns across 14 bases. This CDR3 region has 18 residues. Germline assignment: CDR1 SGHVS and CDR2 FQNEAQ. V lost 6 bases to trimming and J lost 1 base; unmatched junction nucleotides: 9. CDR3 nucleotide sequence: TGTGCCAGCAGTTACCGGACTAGCGGGGGGACGGGCACAGATACGCAGTATTTT. It translates to CASSYRTSGGTGTDTQYF.

This rearrangement joins TRBV24-1 to TRBJ2-5; D may be TRBD1 (5 bases). Germline V gives CDR1 KGHDR, CDR2 SFDVKD. The CDR3 is 13 amino acids. The V end lost 3 bases, the J end lost 5 bases, and 9 bases lay between the germline ends. Written as DNA, the CDR3 is TGTGCCACCAGTGATGCAGGGCTGGAGACCCAGTACTTC. It specifies CATSDAGLETQYF.

This clonotype was picked up a small number of times. This sequence joins TRBV18 and TRBJ1-1, with a weak D call TRBD1 (6 bases). V was cut by 2 bases and J by 1 base, with 17 bases left in between. This CDR3 has 17 amino acids. Per germline, CDR1 KGHSH and CDR2 LQKENI. CDR3 in DNA: TGTGCCAGCTCACCAAAGGGACAACGGTTCGGGAACACTGAAGCTTTCTTT. It codes for CASSPKGQRFGNTEAFF.

This clonotype was found a few times. The chain employs TRBV20-1 and TRBJ1-1, with D possibly TRBD1 on 5 matching bases. Trimming took 0 bases from V and 4 from J, leaving 12 bases between them. The CDR3 runs to 14 residues. The germline V gene encodes CDR1 DFQATT and CDR2 SNEGSKA (reference sequence). This CDR3 reads CSARDPRAGTEAFF. The CDR3 nucleotides read TGCAGTGCTAGAGATCCCAGGGCGGGCACTGAAGCTTTCTTT.

The rearrangement uses TRBV10-3 and TRBJ2-2; TRBD1 or TRBD2 may be the D gene (6 bases each). With 8 bases removed from V and 11 bases from J, the gap between germline ends came to 18 bases. The CDR3 has 13 residues. CDR1 and CDR2 from the germline V gene are ENHRY and SYGVKD. As DNA, the CDR3 is TGTGCCATCGACCCCGATAAGGGGGGTGAGCTGTTTTTT. This codes for CAIDPDKGGELFF.

V and J are TRBV6-6 and TRBJ1-1; perhaps TRBD1 as D (6 bases). Germline values: CDR1 MNHNY, CDR2 SVGAGI (reference sequence). V dropped 5 bases and J dropped 8 bases, with 12 bases sitting between them. The CDR3 consists of 12 residues. The CDR3 reads CASSGGQPEAFF. The CDR3 bases are TGTGCCAGCAGTGGCGGACAGCCCGAAGCTTTCTTT.

The sample holds a few counts of this clonotype. The CDR3 here is CASSVAIDSGGFSKNIQYF. CDR3 in DNA: TGTGCCAGCAGCGTAGCTATCGATAGCGGGGGGTTTAGCAAAAACATTCAGTACTTC. The chain has TRBV9 and TRBJ2-4, with 10 bases fitting TRBD2. This CDR3 region has 19 residues. Trimming cost V 0 bases and J 3 bases; bases outside gene matches: 12. Germline V gives CDR1 SGDLS, CDR2 YYNGEE.

In this sample, this clonotype turned up a few times. The chain links TRBV7-9 to TRBJ2-7, with 7 nucleotides matching TRBD1. V dropped 4 bases and J dropped 4; count of bases not matched to a gene: 10. CDR1 SEHNR and CDR2 FQNEAQ come from the germline V gene (reference sequence). This CDR3 is built from 15 residues. CDR3 region: CASSSTRTGIYEQYV. In nucleotides, the CDR3 is TGTGCCAGCAGCTCCACACGGACAGGAATATACGAGCAGTACGTC.